A selection of T cell receptor beta chains follows, all from one sample in a study of blood T cell repertoires in COVID-19. Measured with immunoSEQ multiplex PCR; TCRdb has only the in-frame clones, and not every one. The sample includes more than 100,000 clones, less than 90% of them seen just once. Sequenced input: peripheral blood. These receptors came from a man between 60 and 70 years old with acute or convalescent COVID-19. CDR3s include the opening cysteine and the closing phenylalanine or tryptophan. The order of the fields is clone size, V gene, J gene, D gene, CDR3 DNA, CDR3 protein. The D gene is left open where the match is weak. Size values are once, few and many counts, or a class for expanded clones, and some rows have none.

-,TRBV6-1,TRBJ2-5,-,TGTGCCAGCAGTGACCGGGGAGGACAAGAGACCCAGTACTTC,CASSDRGGQETQYF
-,TRBV5-1,TRBJ2-3,TRBD1,TGCGCCAGCAGCCTGTGGGCCGGGACAGGGATGGATACGCAGTATTTT,CASSLWAGTGMDTQYF
-,TRBV5-1,TRBJ2-3,-,TGCGCCAGCAGCTTGGTCGGGAGAACAGATACGCAGTATTTT,CASSLVGRTDTQYF
-,TRBV5-1,TRBJ2-2,-,TGCGCCAGCAGCTTGAGCTTCGGGGAGCTGTTTTTT,CASSLSFGELFF
once,TRBV6-4,TRBJ2-3,-,TGTGCCAGCAGTGACTCGCGCTTCACAGATACGCAGTATTTT,CASSDSRFTDTQYF
-,TRBV7-3,TRBJ2-7,-,TGTGCCAGCAGCTTAGGTGTGGGAGAACCCTACGAGCAGTACTTC,CASSLGVGEPYEQYF
-,TRBV18,TRBJ2-2,TRBD1,TGTGCCAGCTCGCCAAGGCTGACAGGGCACGAAGGCACCGGGGAGCTGTTTTTT,CASSPRLTGHEGTGELFF
-,TRBV6-5,TRBJ1-1,-,TGTGCCAGCAGTTACTCGGGGGCAGAGGGGGCTTTCTTT,CASSYSGAEGAFF
-,TRBV6-1,TRBJ1-2,TRBD1,TGTGCCAGCAGTGACGACAGGGGGCCTTCCCGAGGCTATGGCTACACCTTC,CASSDDRGPSRGYGYTF
-,TRBV6-5,TRBJ1-3,TRBD1,TGTGCCAGCACCACAGGGGCTGCAGGAAACACCATATATTTT,CASTTGAAGNTIYF
-,TRBV24-1,TRBJ2-1,TRBD2,TGTGCCACCAGTGCCCCGGGACTAGCGGGTCATGAGCAGTTCTTC,CATSAPGLAGHEQFF